This TCR beta chain was retrieved from a study of blood T cell repertoires in COVID-19. Those enrolled in Seattle joined during active infection and were followed longitudinally afterward. The repertoire was sequenced with immunoSEQ multiplex PCR; TCRdb's copy has only in-frame clones and lacks some. The sample includes some 220,000 clones, roughly 80% of them seen just once. The germline V gene has CDR1 SEHNR and CDR2 FQNEAQ (reference sequence). V was pared by 5 bases and J by 4 bases, with 9 bases of the junction left unmatched. This CDR3 comprises 16 residues. This chain joins TRBV7-9 and TRBJ2-2; 8 nucleotides line up with TRBD2. This receptor was taken from a woman between 65 and 79 years old with COVID-19, enrolled during active disease. The specimen sequenced was peripheral blood. In DNA, the CDR3 is TGTGCCAGCAGCCGCGGGAGGTCCGTCGGCACCGGGGAGCTGTTTTTT. It specifies CASSRGRSVGTGELFF.